One and the same sample provided the 5 T cell receptor beta chains below, sequenced in a study of blood T cell repertoires in COVID-19. TCRdb keeps only in-frame clones here, not all; method: immunoSEQ multiplex PCR. The data show a few hundred thousand clones, with around 83% seen just once and about 4.9% held by the top ten. The material sequenced was PBMCs or T cells enriched from blood (not recorded which). These receptors came from a woman in her forties or fifties who had recovered from COVID-19.

The chain employs TRBV3-1 (or the pseudogene TRBV3-2) and TRBJ1-2, with D possibly being TRBD1 (5 bases). Germline lookup yields CDR1 LGHDT and CDR2 YNNKEL (reference sequence). CDR3 length: 15 residues. V shed 1 base and J shed 8 bases, with 17 bases lying between them. CDR3 region: CASSQAGSSGGGYTF. The CDR3 bases are TGTGCCAGCAGCCAAGCCGGGTCCTCCGGGGGAGGCTACACCTTC.

A single count supports this clone. The CDR3 coding sequence is TGTGCCAGCAGCTTAGGGGGCGGGATGATCACAGATACGCAGTATTTT. This gives the protein CASSLGGGMITDTQYF. The rearrangement uses TRBV7-6 and TRBJ2-3, with D perhaps TRBD2 (6 bases). The V and J ends lost 1 base and 2 bases respectively, with 13 bases between them. CDR1 SGHVS and CDR2 FNYEAQ come from the germline V gene. There are 16 residues in the CDR3. Filled out from reference TRBV7-6 and TRBJ2-3, the complete variable domain reads GAGVSQSPRYKVTKRGQDVALRCDPISGHVSLYWYRQALGQGPEFLTYFNYEAQQDKSGLPNDRFSAERPEGSISTLTIQRTEQRDSAMYRCASSLGGGMITDTQYFGPGTRLTVL.

The chain is built from TRBV7-9 and TRBJ2-7; D unresolved. V dropped 4 bases and J dropped 5 bases, with 9 bases sitting between them. This CDR3 is built from 12 residues. From germline, CDR1 is SEHNR and CDR2 FQNEAQ (reference sequence). The CDR3 nucleotides read TGTGCCAGCAGCTCGGGTTTGAACGAGCAGTACTTC. It yields the protein CASSSGLNEQYF.

This clone was recorded once. The V and J genes are TRBV12-5 and TRBJ2-1, with a possible D match to TRBD2 (7 bases). Germline loops: CDR1 LGHNT, CDR2 FRNRAP. V lost 5 bases and J lost 7, with 18 bases in between. There are 15 residues in the CDR3. CDR3 loop: CASGPGVQGGNEQFF. The CDR3 DNA is TGTGCTAGTGGTCCAGGGGTCCAGGGAGGGAATGAGCAGTTCTTC.

The chain links TRBV6-5 to TRBJ1-2; no clear D gene. Trimming shortened V by 6 bases and J by 4 bases, and 18 bases separated the two germline ends. Germline assignment: CDR1 MNHEY and CDR2 SVGAGI. The length of the CDR3 is 15 residues. The CDR3 spells CASRRRTQFLYGYTF. In DNA form, the CDR3 reads TGTGCCAGCAGGAGGAGGACGCAATTTCTCTATGGCTACACCTTC.